This T cell receptor beta chain is drawn from a study of regulatory T cells in long-lasting Graves disease. The CDR3 is made up of 15 amino acids. V lost 1 base, J lost 3 bases, and 4 bases stayed unmatched. Arm-PCR with iRepertoire HTBI primers amplified the CDR3 regions for these TCR beta libraries. TCRdb analysed the multiplex PCR reads with MiXCR anew, one entry per CDR3 protein. The repertoire holds about 430,000 distinct CDR3 sequences, with 15% as singletons. Time point meaning: newly diagnosed GD, antithyroid drugs for less than 3 months. Extracted RNA from PBMCs served as the source of the TCR library. Study findings and constraints: Persistent Graves' patients showed a TCR diversity that was lower than that of newly diagnosed ones.

In this sample, this clonotype turned up many times. What it binds is not known. The sample was also linked to a second study, of T cells in Graves' hyperthyroidism and ophthalmopathy. From that study: The majority of expanded thyroid clonotypes above 0.001 also appeared in blood. A model built on 13 V-J features separated ophthalmopathy from stable hyperthyroidism. Model output signaled ophthalmopathy a median 6.5 months ahead of onset.

The starting material was peripheral blood mononuclear cells (PBMCs), obtained at new diagnosis, from a patient treated with antithyroid drugs. This TCR derives from a woman aged 35 to 49 with Graves disease. This rearrangement joins TRBV12-3 or TRBV12-4 to TRBJ2-3; TRBD2 agrees at 7 bases. The CDR3: CASSLGGGMTDTQYF. The DNA for the CDR3 is TGTGCCAGCAGTTTAGGGGGAGGGATGACAGATACGCAGTATTTT.